These T cell receptor beta chains were read from a single sample in a study of Ad26.COV2.S vaccination and SARS-CoV-2 variants. Measured with immunoSEQ multiplex PCR; TCRdb has only the in-frame clones, and not every one. The table records 440,000 or so clones, about nine tenths of them present only once. Sequencing used peripheral blood, obtained in a trial of Ad26.COV2.S vaccine versus placebo. The receptor source for this set is a person between 18 and 59 years old who received the Ad26.COV2.S COVID-19 vaccine or a placebo. Both conserved end residues are part of each CDR3. A D gene is named only where the DNA matches it firmly. A row's size may be missing; if present it is once, few, many or a size class.

length,V,D,J,size,CDR3,DNA
15,TRBV7-2,TRBD2,TRBJ2-7,once,CASSSLAGSSYEQYF,TGTGCCAGCAGCTCGCTAGCGGGGAGCTCCTACGAGCAGTACTTC
20,TRBV2,TRBD2,TRBJ2-1,NA,CASREPPGLAGELKYNEQFF,TGTGCCAGCAGGGAACCACCGGGACTAGCGGGAGAGCTCAAATACAATGAGCAGTTCTTC
15,TRBV7-2,NA,TRBJ2-7,NA,CASSFGWSGAYEQYF,TGTGCCAGCAGCTTCGGGTGGTCTGGAGCCTACGAGCAGTACTTC
15,TRBV27,TRBD2,TRBJ2-7,NA,CASSSLSGRRYEQYF,TGTGCCAGCAGTTCTCTTAGCGGGAGAAGGTACGAGCAGTACTTC
14,TRBV19,NA,TRBJ1-3,NA,CASSMGLSGNTIYF,TGTGCCAGTAGTATGGGACTTTCTGGAAACACCATATATTTT
15,TRBV7-2,TRBD2,TRBJ2-7,NA,CASSLTFSGRGEQYF,TGTGCCAGCAGCTTAACTTTTAGCGGGAGGGGTGAGCAGTACTTC
14,TRBV7-6,NA,TRBJ2-7,NA,CASSSPGLSYEQYF,TGTGCCAGCAGCTCCCCCGGCCTCTCCTACGAGCAGTACTTC
14,TRBV19,NA,TRBJ1-5,NA,CASLGHTKNQPQHF,TGTGCCAGTTTGGGCCATACTAAAAATCAGCCCCAGCATTTT
13,TRBV27,TRBD1,TRBJ2-1,NA,CATSEWSRGLEFF,TGTGCCACCTCGGAGTGGAGCAGGGGGCTGGAGTTCTTC
13,TRBV10-3,NA,TRBJ2-3,NA,CAISEGGTDTQYF,TGTGCCATCAGTGAGGGGGGCACAGATACGCAGTATTTT
18,TRBV11-2,TRBD1,TRBJ2-2,NA,CASSSSYRGGRNTGELFF,TGTGCCAGCAGCTCATCCTACAGGGGCGGCCGGAACACCGGGGAGCTGTTTTTT
16,TRBV19,TRBD2,TRBJ2-1,NA,CASSRSGGGSYNEQFF,TGTGCCAGTAGTAGGTCGGGAGGGGGGTCCTACAATGAGCAGTTCTTC
10,TRBV19,NA,TRBJ2-1,once,CASSHNEQFF,TGTGCCAGTAGCCACAATGAGCAGTTCTTC
19,TRBV18,TRBD1,TRBJ2-6,NA,CASSPGQGARVSGANVLTF,TGTGCCAGCTCACCAGGACAGGGGGCTAGGGTCTCTGGGGCCAACGTCCTGACTTTC
15,TRBV27,TRBD2,TRBJ2-5,NA,CASSQRGRLGETQYF,TGTGCCAGCAGCCAACGCGGGAGATTGGGGGAGACCCAGTACTTC
15,TRBV2,NA,TRBJ1-3,NA,CASSLTPSSGNTIYF,TGTGCCAGCAGCTTGACACCGTCCTCTGGAAACACCATATATTTT
18,TRBV7-9,TRBD2,TRBJ2-1,NA,CASSLVFSRGGGYNEQFF,TGTGCCAGCAGCTTAGTGTTTTCCCGGGGGGGCGGATACAATGAGCAGTTCTTC
14,TRBV29-1,TRBD2,TRBJ2-3,NA,CSVGASGSTDTQYF,TGCAGCGTTGGAGCTAGCGGGAGCACAGATACGCAGTATTTT
16,TRBV7-3,TRBD2,TRBJ2-1,once,CASSTTGTSGYNEQFF,TGTGCCAGCAGCACAACCGGGACTAGCGGCTACAATGAGCAGTTCTTC
13,TRBV28,TRBD1,TRBJ2-7,NA,CASSRRDSHEQYF,TGTGCCAGCAGTCGCCGGGACAGCCACGAGCAGTACTTC
16,TRBV5-1,TRBD1,TRBJ2-6,NA,CASSTGQTSGANVLTF,TGCGCCAGCAGCACGGGACAGACTTCTGGGGCCAACGTCCTGACTTTC
18,TRBV9,TRBD1,TRBJ2-3,NA,CASTSLQDRVRGTDTQYF,TGTGCCAGCACCTCCCTACAGGACAGGGTGAGGGGCACAGATACGCAGTATTTT
14,TRBV5-4,TRBD1,TRBJ2-4,NA,CASSPDRGADIQYF,TGTGCCAGCAGCCCGGACAGGGGGGCGGACATTCAGTACTTC
11,TRBV20-1,TRBD1,TRBJ2-7,NA,CSVQGDYEQYF,TGCAGTGTTCAGGGGGACTACGAGCAGTACTTC
17,TRBV28,NA,TRBJ2-1,NA,CASSPGGGAGSYNEQFF,TGTGCCAGCAGTCCCGGCGGTGGGGCTGGGTCCTACAATGAGCAGTTCTTC
16,TRBV12-5,NA,TRBJ2-7,NA,CASGLVPRPLTYEQYF,TGTGCTAGTGGTTTGGTACCGAGACCCCTCACCTACGAGCAGTACTTC
13,TRBV13,NA,TRBJ2-7,NA,CASSSRVRVEQYF,TGTGCCAGCAGCTCCAGGGTTCGTGTCGAGCAGTACTTC
15,TRBV7-2,TRBD2,TRBJ2-7,NA,CASSPGLAGVDEQYF,TGTGCCAGCAGCCCCGGCCTAGCGGGAGTCGACGAGCAGTACTTC
19,TRBV3-1/TRBV3-2,NA,TRBJ2-2,NA,CASSQAGITGATVTGELFF,TGTGCCAGCAGCCAAGCTGGCATAACGGGAGCGACGGTCACCGGGGAGCTGTTTTTT
15,TRBV13,NA,TRBJ2-1,NA,CASSKTGTGYNEQFF,TGTGCCAGCAGCAAGACCGGGACTGGCTACAATGAGCAGTTCTTC
15,TRBV6-5,NA,TRBJ1-5,few,CASRRFSFSNQPQHF,TGTGCCAGCAGGAGATTTTCCTTTAGCAATCAGCCCCAGCATTTT
16,TRBV28,TRBD1,TRBJ2-7,once,CASSLEGQGRGYEQYF,TGTGCCAGCAGTTTAGAGGGACAGGGGAGAGGGTACGAGCAGTACTTC
16,TRBV28,NA,TRBJ1-5,NA,CASSLSTGSPNQPQHF,TGTGCCAGCAGTTTATCCACAGGGTCTCCCAATCAGCCCCAGCATTTT
17,TRBV7-9,TRBD2,TRBJ2-1,NA,CASSSGTSGRRGGEQFF,TGTGCCAGCAGCTCCGGGACTAGCGGAAGGAGGGGAGGTGAGCAGTTCTTC
14,TRBV4-1,NA,TRBJ2-7,NA,CASSRPGGPYEQYF,TGCGCCAGCAGCCGTCCCGGGGGTCCCTACGAGCAGTACTTC
15,TRBV3-1/TRBV3-2,NA,TRBJ2-2,NA,CASSQDRGYTGELFF,TGTGCCAGCAGCCAAGATAGAGGGTATACCGGGGAGCTGTTTTTT
15,TRBV9,TRBD1,TRBJ1-1,NA,CASSPAGTAGPEAFF,TGTGCCAGCAGCCCCGCCGGGACAGCCGGGCCTGAAGCTTTCTTT
14,TRBV28,NA,TRBJ2-1,NA,CASRALDNYNEQFF,TGTGCCAGCAGGGCTCTGGACAACTACAATGAGCAGTTCTTC
15,TRBV10-3,TRBD2,TRBJ2-1,once,CAISESSGRTNEQFF,TGTGCCATCAGTGAATCTAGCGGGAGAACTAATGAGCAGTTCTTC
19,TRBV3-1/TRBV3-2,TRBD2,TRBJ2-3,NA,CASSQEPGLAGASTDTQYF,TGTGCCAGCAGCCAAGAACCCGGACTAGCGGGAGCTAGCACAGATACGCAGTATTTT
15,TRBV18,NA,TRBJ2-3,NA,CASSPPSLATDTQYF,TGTGCCAGCTCACCACCGTCCCTAGCTACAGATACGCAGTATTTT
13,TRBV6-4,NA,TRBJ1-1,few,CASSDGLNTEAFF,TGTGCCAGCAGTGACGGATTGAACACTGAAGCTTTCTTT
13,TRBV6-1,TRBD1,TRBJ2-7,NA,CASSEEDRDEQYF,TGTGCCAGCAGTGAAGAGGACAGGGACGAGCAGTACTTC
14,TRBV28,NA,TRBJ2-7,NA,CASNLRDPTSEQYF,TGTGCCAGCAATCTCCGAGACCCCACAAGCGAGCAGTACTTC
14,TRBV15,TRBD1,TRBJ1-6,NA,CATSPTGGNSPLHF,TGTGCCACCAGCCCCACAGGGGGGAATTCACCCCTCCACTTT
15,TRBV29-1,NA,TRBJ2-3,NA,CSVEEAGTSTDTQYF,TGCAGCGTTGAAGAGGCGGGGACTAGCACAGATACGCAGTATTTT
13,TRBV3-1/TRBV3-2,TRBD1,TRBJ2-7,NA,CASSQGQAREQYF,TGTGCCAGCAGCCAGGGACAGGCCCGCGAGCAGTACTTC
14,TRBV27,TRBD2,TRBJ2-7,NA,CASSLAGGIYEQYF,TGTGCCAGCAGTTTAGCGGGAGGGATCTACGAGCAGTACTTC
14,TRBV5-1,TRBD1,TRBJ1-1,NA,CASSLDRGNTEAFF,TGCGCCAGCAGCTTAGACAGGGGGAACACTGAAGCTTTCTTT
14,TRBV6-6,TRBD1,TRBJ1-2,NA,CASSYLGQGYGYTF,TGTGCCAGCAGTTACTTGGGACAGGGGTATGGCTACACCTTC
14,TRBV5-6,NA,TRBJ1-5,NA,CASSLKGTNQPQHF,TGTGCCAGCAGCCTCAAGGGGACCAATCAGCCCCAGCATTTT